Each of the 28 T cell receptor beta chains below was sequenced from the same sample in a study of T cells in Graves' hyperthyroidism and ophthalmopathy. Amplification targeted TCR beta CDR3 regions from RNA transcripts. An initial round of RT-PCR targeting the TCR CDR3 relied on the HTBI primer set. MiXCR, run by TCRdb on the multiplex PCR reads, gives a single entry per CDR3 protein. The sample carries 300,000 to 450,000 distinct CDR3 sequences, over 10% recorded once. Sequences were obtained from blood. The receptor source for this set is a woman aged 18-29 years with Graves' hyperthyroidism.

This clonotype was recorded at least ten times. This chain links TRBV5-1 with TRBJ2-7, with D possibly matching TRBD1 (6 bases). The length of the CDR3 is 13 residues. Germline loops: CDR1 SGHRS, CDR2 YFSETQ. With 5 bases removed from V and 0 bases from J, the gap between germline ends came to 9 bases. The CDR3 sequence is CASSTGSSYEQYF. The CDR3 nucleotides read TGCGCCAGCAGTACAGGGAGCTCCTACGAGCAGTACTTC.

This clonotype was counted ten times or more. The chain carries TRBV28 and TRBJ2-1, with D unclear. The germline V gene has CDR1 MDHEN and CDR2 SYDVKM. The CDR3 has 14 amino acids. Trimming removed 7 bases from V and 0 bases from J, with 10 bases in between. The CDR3 DNA is TGTGCCAGCATCTCTTTGGGCTCCTACAATGAGCAGTTCTTC. Encoded protein: CASISLGSYNEQFF.

This clonotype came up many times. The chain joins TRBV7-9 to TRBJ1-2, with D hard to call. The CDR3 spans 18 residues. CDR1 and CDR2 from the germline V gene are SEHNR and FQNEAQ (reference sequence). V was shortened by 4 bases and J by 3 bases, with 24 bases between the two germline ends. Here the CDR3 reads CASSWQWESDTADYGYTF. The DNA for the CDR3 is TGTGCCAGCAGCTGGCAGTGGGAGAGCGACACCGCGGACTATGGCTACACCTTC.

At least ten counts were recorded for this clonotype. One end of the junction varies from germline; a read error may be responsible. The V call is TRBV7-7, the J call TRBJ2-5; TRBD2 agrees at 8 bases. The CDR3 consists of 14 residues. Germline V lookup: CDR1 SSHAT, CDR2 FNYEAQ (reference sequence). The CDR3, as DNA: TGTGCTAGCAGCTTAGACGGGAGGGCCGAGACCCAGTACTTC. This encodes CASSLDGRAETQYF.

This clonotype was detected many times. The genes are TRBV6-5 and TRBJ2-1, with 12 bases that match TRBD2. J lost 2 bases, V lost 0 bases, and 5 bases had no gene match. Per germline, CDR1 MNHEY and CDR2 SVGAGI. The CDR3 runs 18 residues. CDR3: CASSYSSSGGAPYNEQFF. CDR3 nucleotide sequence: TGTGCCAGCAGTTACTCTTCTAGCGGGGGGGCCCCCTACAATGAGCAGTTCTTC.

A remark on this clonotype: It may be a read error: a sequence one base away is much more abundant. This likely comes from a read error, as the CDR3 has no conserved phenylalanine or tryptophan at its end. The chain uses TRBV7-2 and TRBJ1-1; D ambiguous. Per the germline V gene, CDR1 is SGHTA and CDR2 is FQGNSA. With 2 bases removed from V and 4 bases from J, the gap between germline ends came to 5 bases. This CDR3 region has 12 residues. This CDR3 reads CASSLSSTEAFV. CDR3 nucleotide sequence: TGTGCCAGCAGCTTATCCAGCACTGAAGCTTTCGTT.

This clonotype was detected many times. V is TRBV11-2 and J is TRBJ1-1; no definite D call. CDR1 is SGHAT, CDR2 FQNNGV, per germline. The CDR3 is made up of 13 amino acids. V lost 3 bases and J lost 1, with 6 bases in between. The chain's CDR3 is CASSLKRNTEAFF. In nucleotides, the CDR3 is TGTGCCAGCAGCTTGAAACGGAACACTGAAGCTTTCTTT.

This clonotype has at least ten counts. V and J are TRBV24-1 and TRBJ1-1; TRBD1 is a possible D gene (5 bases). Trimming pared 1 base from V and 5 bases from J, leaving 7 bases between. The CDR3 extends over 13 amino acids. In germline, CDR1 is KGHDR, CDR2 SFDVKD. The CDR3 DNA reads TGTGCCACCAGTGATTTCGAGGGGACTGAAGCTTTCTTT. Translating gives CATSDFEGTEAFF.

The chain carries TRBV18 and TRBJ1-3; tentative D call: TRBD1 (5 bases). The CDR3 sequence is 16 residues long. Trimming stripped 1 base from V and 0 bases from J, with 10 bases between. The germline gives CDR1 KGHSH, CDR2 LQKENI. This CDR3 reads CASSPRDQVSGNTIYF. CDR3 bases: TGTGCCAGCTCACCACGGGACCAGGTCTCTGGAAACACCATATATTTT.

This clonotype was counted many times. The chain combines TRBV2 with TRBJ1-1, with 7 bases lining up with TRBD1. The CDR3 length is 14 residues. The junction had 3 bases not matched to a gene; V was cut back by 1 base and J by 4 bases. Germline assignment: CDR1 SNHLY and CDR2 FYNNEI. The CDR3 loop reads CASSEGNRGTEAFF. Here the CDR3 DNA reads TGTGCCAGCAGTGAAGGGAACAGGGGCACTGAAGCTTTCTTT.

The V and J genes are TRBV28 and TRBJ1-2; D is undetermined. The CDR3 extends over 15 amino acids. V lost 5 bases and J lost 3, with 16 bases in between. Germline CDR1 reads MDHEN; CDR2 reads SYDVKM. The CDR3 DNA sequence: TGTGCCAGCAGTACCCTGGGAGGCTCGGACTATGGCTACACCTTC. Protein: CASSTLGGSDYGYTF.

This clonotype was seen at least ten times. The chain links TRBV29-1 to TRBJ2-1; TRBD1 matches 9 bases. With V trimmed by 3 bases and J by 4 bases, 4 bases remained unmatched. Germline-derived CDR1 and CDR2 are SQVTM and ANQGSEA. This CDR3 is built from 14 residues. The CDR3 DNA reads as TGCAGCGTTGAGGACAGGGGCGCTTACAATGAGCAGTTCTTC. This gives the protein CSVEDRGAYNEQFF.

This clonotype has more than one count but fewer than ten. The chain recombines TRBV19 with TRBJ2-3, with 11 bases identical to TRBD2. The V gene end was trimmed by 10 bases and the J gene end by 4 bases; junction bases not matched to a gene: 4. The CDR3 totals 13 residues. CDR1 is LNHDA and CDR2 is SQIVND in the germline V gene (reference sequence). The CDR3 bases are TGTGCCACTAAGACTAGCGGGGCAGATACGCAGTATTTT. Translation: CATKTSGADTQYF.

This clonotype was detected a few times. This chain links TRBV10-3 with TRBJ2-1, with TRBD1 matching over 7 bases. Trimming at V came to 6 bases and at J to 8 bases, leaving 13 bases not matched to a gene. CDR1 is ENHRY, CDR2 SYGVKD, per germline. The CDR3 is 15 residues long. CDR3 nucleotide sequence: TGTGCCATCAGAAACCGGGACAGTTCGTTCGATGAGCAGTTCTTC. It is translated as CAIRNRDSSFDEQFF.

In the case of this clonotype: Since a much larger clone is just one base distant, this may be a read error. The chain carries TRBV3-1 and TRBJ1-1; 7 nucleotides align to TRBD1. The CDR3 contains 17 residues. The J segment lost 4 bases and the V segment lost 3 bases, leaving 14 bases of the junction unmatched. The germline CDR1 and CDR2 sequences are LGHDT and YNNKEL (reference sequence). The CDR3, as DNA: TGTGCCAGCAGCCACGACTACAGGGGCCCCCGGAGCACTGAAGCTTTCTTT. It encodes CASSHDYRGPRSTEAFF.

This clonotype was observed many times. The V call is TRBV20-1, the J call TRBJ1-4, with D possibly matching TRBD1 (5 bases). Per germline, CDR1 DFQATT and CDR2 SNEGSKA (reference sequence). V was pared by 2 bases and J by 6 bases, with 10 bases between. The CDR3 sequence is 13 residues long. Written as DNA, the CDR3 is TGCAGTGCTAGATCCGGGGGGGATGAAAAACTGTTTTTT. This gives the protein CSARSGGDEKLFF.

This clonotype came up many times. This sequence joins TRBV18 and TRBJ1-1; TRBD1 matches at 11 bases. CDR3 length: 15 amino acids. Per germline, CDR1 KGHSH and CDR2 LQKENI. After removal of 6 bases from V and 4 bases from J, the junction contained 7 bases not matched to a gene. The CDR3 protein is CASSLTGTGGTEAFF. The CDR3 coding sequence is TGTGCCAGCTCTCTAACCGGGACAGGGGGCACTGAAGCTTTCTTT.

In its sample, this clonotype was seen many times. This chain links TRBV7-2 with TRBJ2-7; D is perhaps TRBD2 (7 bases). The V gene's germline CDR1 is SGHTA and CDR2 FQGNSA. This CDR3 region has 14 residues. Trimming left V 3 bases short and J 3 bases short, with 12 bases between. For the CDR3, the DNA is TGTGCCAGCAGCTTCGGGGGGCCGCGCTACGAGCAGTACTTC. This encodes CASSFGGPRYEQYF.

This clonotype occurred many times. The genes are TRBV15 and TRBJ2-7; D is possibly TRBD2 (6 bases). Germline V gene lookup returns CDR1 LNHNV and CDR2 YYDKDF (reference sequence). V was clipped by 1 base and J by 3 bases, with 16 bases between them. The length of the CDR3 is 16 residues. In DNA form, the CDR3 reads TGTGCCACCAGCAGAGGTTACGCGGGGCCCTACTACGAGCAGTACTTC. Protein sequence: CATSRGYAGPYYEQYF. The full variable domain, rest sourced from reference TRBV15 and TRBJ2-7, is DAMVIQNPRYQVTQFGKPVTLSCSQTLNHNVMYWYQQKSSQAPKLLFHYYDKDFNNEADTPDNFQSRRPNTSFCFLDIRSPGLGDTAMYLCATSRGYAGPYYEQYFGPGTRLTVT.

V and J are TRBV5-8 and TRBJ1-2; perhaps TRBD1 as D (5 bases). The CDR3 extends over 14 amino acids. Per the germline V gene, CDR1 is SGHTS and CDR2 is YDEGEE. The ends were cut back, 0 bases at V and 3 bases at J, with 9 bases in the middle. DNA of the CDR3: TGTGCCAGCAGCTTGGATTCGACAGACTATGGCTACACCTTC. It is translated as CASSLDSTDYGYTF.

This clonotype was detected many times. This chain connects TRBV27 to TRBJ2-5; the match to TRBD2 covers 15 bases. The V segment lost 5 bases and the J segment 0 bases; nucleotides outside the gene matches: 7. The CDR3 consists of 18 residues. The germline gives CDR1 MNHEY, CDR2 SMNVEV (reference sequence). The CDR3 bases are TGTGCCAGCAGTCCTGGACTAGCGGGGGGGTCCTACCAAGAGACCCAGTACTTC. Protein sequence: CASSPGLAGGSYQETQYF.

This clonotype was detected only a few times. The chain carries TRBV7-8 and TRBJ1-4, with D maybe TRBD1 (5 bases). This CDR3 has 12 amino acids. The germline gives CDR1 SGHVS, CDR2 FQNEAQ. Trimming took 1 base from V and 13 from J, leaving 10 bases between them. The CDR3, as DNA: TGTGCCAGCAGCTTAGAAGCCAGGGCACTGTTTTTT. It encodes CASSLEARALFF.

This clonotype showed up many times. This sequence joins TRBV4-1 and TRBJ2-1, with 13 positions matching TRBD2. The CDR3 runs to 18 residues. Germline V gene data show CDR1 as MGHRA and CDR2 as YSYEKL. J gave up 4 bases and V 0 bases, and 6 bases lay outside the gene matches. The CDR3 here is CASSQDPSLAGGYNEQFF. The CDR3 DNA is TGCGCCAGCAGCCAAGACCCCTCACTAGCGGGGGGGTACAATGAGCAGTTCTTC.

The chain joins TRBV20-1 to TRBJ2-2; 7 bases fit TRBD1. Germline V gene lookup returns CDR1 DFQATT and CDR2 SNEGSKA (reference sequence). This CDR3 contains 14 residues. V lost 0 bases, J lost 7 bases, and 5 bases stayed unmatched. CDR3 amino acids: CSAREGQGDGELFF. In DNA form, the CDR3 reads TGCAGTGCTAGAGAGGGGCAGGGGGACGGGGAGCTGTTTTTT.

Concerning this clonotype: A read error is possible here, since a much larger clone lies one base away. The chain has TRBV24-1 and TRBJ2-7; D gene unclear. The germline V gene has CDR1 KGHDR and CDR2 SFDVKD. This CDR3 has 13 amino acids. CDR3: CATSPSSSYGQYF. The CDR3, as DNA: TGTGCCACCAGCCCGTCGAGCTCCTACGGGCAGTACTTC.

The chain joins TRBV5-6 to TRBJ1-6; weak D call: TRBD1 (5 bases). V was pared by 5 bases and J by 13 bases, with 13 bases between. Germline CDR1 SGHDT, CDR2 YYEEEE. CDR3 length: 12 amino acids. CDR3 amino acids: CASRRDGSPLHF. CDR3 DNA sequence: TGTGCCAGCAGGAGGGACGGTTCGCCCCTCCACTTT.

J is TRBJ2-4 and V is TRBV7-3; D call uncertain. There are 13 residues in the CDR3. CDR1 and CDR2 (germline): SGHTA, FQGTGA. The germline V and J ends were trimmed by 3 bases and 8 bases, with 11 bases remaining between them. As DNA, the CDR3 is TGTGCCAGCAGCTTCGACCGGTTAGACATTCAGTACTTC. Its protein is CASSFDRLDIQYF.

This clonotype was observed at least ten times. V is TRBV2 and J is TRBJ1-2; D remains unclear. CDR3 size: 11 residues. Per germline, CDR1 SNHLY and CDR2 FYNNEI. V was cut by 6 bases and J by 9 bases, with 11 bases left in between. The CDR3 reads CASRDNWRYTF. The CDR3 DNA sequence: TGTGCCAGCAGGGATAACTGGCGCTACACCTTC. Looking up the rest from reference TRBV2 and TRBJ1-2 gives the full variable domain: EPEVTQTPSHQVTQMGQEVILRCVPISNHLYFYWYRQILGQKVEFLVSFYNNEISEKSEIFDDQFSVERPDGSNFTLKIRSTKLEDSAMYFCASRDNWRYTFGSGTRLTVV.